What follows are 15 T cell receptor beta chains derived from one specimen sequenced in a study of OX40 agonist ivuxolimab in advanced cancers. Assay: immunoSEQ multiplex PCR; the TCRdb copy retains only in-frame clones and omits some. The sample lists around 80,000 clones; around 86% were seen once. Material: CD4+ or CD8+ T cells sorted from blood, obtained in a trial of the OX40 agonist ivuxolimab. The origin of the receptors is an adult with an advanced solid tumor such as melanoma, head and neck, liver or kidney cancer.

The V call is TRBV29-1, the J call TRBJ2-1, with TRBD2 identical over 9 bases. This CDR3 contains 14 residues. The germline V gene has CDR1 SQVTM and CDR2 ANQGSEA. V lost 7 bases to trimming and J lost 8 bases; unmatched junction nucleotides: 12. The CDR3 DNA sequence: TGCAGCGGGTTTCGCGGGAGGGCCCAGGATGAGCAGTTCTTC. Encoded protein: CSGFRGRAQDEQFF.

The V call is TRBV5-6, the J call TRBJ2-3; a weak D match, TRBD2 (6 bases). Trimming shortened V by 3 bases and J by 1 base, and 9 bases separated the two germline ends. CDR3 length equals 14 residues. CDR1 is SGHDT and CDR2 is YYEEEE in the germline V gene. The CDR3 nucleotides are TGTGCCAGCAGCTCTTGGGGGGGCACAGATACGCAGTATTTT. Protein sequence: CASSSWGGTDTQYF.

V and J are TRBV10-1 and TRBJ2-1; 10 nucleotides line up with TRBD2. Germline trimming cut 4 bases from V and 6 bases from J; bases unmatched to any gene: 12. The CDR3 covers 17 residues. Looked up from germline, CDR1 is WNHNN and CDR2 is SYGVQD (reference sequence). This CDR3 is CASSAAGVTSGTNEQFF. The CDR3 region has the DNA TGCGCCAGCAGTGCAGCGGGTGTAACTAGCGGGACCAATGAGCAGTTCTTC.

This chain uses TRBV6-5 with TRBJ2-2; 10 nucleotides match TRBD1. The V and J ends lost 4 bases and 4 bases, in that order; junction bases with no gene match: 3. Germline CDR1 and CDR2: MNHEY and SVGAGI. The CDR3 loop spans 15 amino acids. CDR3 residues: CASSSGTGVTGELFF. In DNA form, the CDR3 reads TGTGCCAGCAGTTCCGGGACAGGGGTCACCGGGGAGCTGTTTTTT.

CDR3 region: CASSLHSDPGTQYF. The CDR3, as DNA: TGCGCCAGCAGCCTGCATAGTGATCCGGGTACGCAGTATTTT. The chain joins TRBV5-1 to TRBJ2-3; D uncertain. Trimming took off 4 bases at V and 8 bases at J, with 17 bases between the two ends. Germline-derived CDR1 and CDR2 are SGHRS and YFSETQ. CDR3 length: 14 amino acids. Drawing the rest from reference TRBV5-1 and TRBJ2-3, the complete variable domain is KAGVTQTPRYLIKTRGQQVTLSCSPISGHRSVSWYQQTPGQGLQFLFEYFSETQRNKGNFPGRFSGRQFSNSRSEMNVSTLELGDSALYLCASSLHSDPGTQYFGPGTRLTVL.

This clone occurred once. The CDR3, as DNA: TGTGCCAGCAGTTGGGGACGGGGCACTGAAGCTTTCTTT. As protein: CASSWGRGTEAFF. The chain carries TRBV6-5 and TRBJ1-1, with a possible D match to TRBD1 (5 bases). The V end was cut by 4 bases, the J end by 4 bases, with 10 bases between. Germline loops: CDR1 MNHEY, CDR2 SVGAGI. CDR3 length: 13 residues.

This clone was recorded only once. V is TRBV7-2 and J is TRBJ1-2; TRBD1 might be the D (5 bases). V was pared by 5 bases and J by 7 bases, with 14 bases between. This CDR3 spans 13 amino acids. CDR1 and CDR2 (germline): SGHTA, FQGNSA. CDR3 sequence reads: CASSPRDHRGYTF. The DNA for the CDR3 is TGTGCCAGCAGCCCCCGGGACCATCGTGGCTACACCTTC.

J is TRBJ2-1 and V is TRBV19; TRBD1 matches 8 bases. Germline values: CDR1 LNHDA, CDR2 SQIVND (reference sequence). This CDR3 has 13 residues. Unmatched junction bases numbered 5, after V lost 6 bases and J lost 7 bases. The CDR3 spells CASRQGAVNEQFF. CDR3 bases: TGTGCCAGTAGGCAGGGGGCTGTAAATGAGCAGTTCTTC.

This clone was found once. The V gene is TRBV19, the J gene TRBJ1-1; the D is unclear. The CDR3 extends over 13 amino acids. Germline values: CDR1 LNHDA, CDR2 SQIVND (reference sequence). Trimming removed 3 bases from V and 1 base from J, with 6 bases in between. The CDR3 DNA sequence: TGTGCCAGTAGTATGACCCAGAACACTGAAGCTTTCTTT. Translating it yields CASSMTQNTEAFF.

V usage is TRBV5-1 and J usage is TRBJ2-1; no definite D call. The CDR3 has 15 amino acids. Germline CDR1 is SGHRS and CDR2 is YFSETQ. The V gene lost 1 base and the J gene lost 2 bases, with 10 bases spanning the gap. This CDR3 is CASSLPMSTYNEQFF. For the CDR3, the DNA is TGCGCCAGCAGCTTGCCGATGAGCACCTACAATGAGCAGTTCTTC.

The genes are TRBV5-5 and TRBJ1-1; D remains unclear. CDR1 is SGHKS, CDR2 YYEKEE, per germline (reference sequence). V lost 1 base and J 4 bases, leaving 8 bases between the germline ends. The CDR3 is 13 residues long. The CDR3 DNA reads TGTGCCAGCAGCTTGTCGTCGCGCACTGAAGCTTTCTTT. Protein sequence: CASSLSSRTEAFF.

The V and J genes are TRBV18 and TRBJ1-1, with TRBD1 matching over 8 bases. Germline V lookup: CDR1 KGHSH, CDR2 LQKENI. The CDR3 is 14 amino acids. The V and J ends lost 6 bases and 2 bases, in that order; junction bases with no gene match: 5. The chain's CDR3 is CASSQGTGNTEAFF. The CDR3 DNA is TGTGCCAGCTCGCAGGGGACAGGTAACACTGAAGCTTTCTTT. Full variable domain (outside the CDR3, taken from reference TRBV18 and TRBJ1-1): NAGVMQNPRHLVRRRGQEARLRCSPMKGHSHVYWYRQLPEEGLKFMVYLQKENIIDESGMPKERFSAEFPKEGPSILRIQQVVRGDSAAYFCASSQGTGNTEAFFGQGTRLTVV.

As for this clone: The same CDR3 also results from other DNA sequences found in this sample. The V call is TRBV7-9, the J call TRBJ2-2; the D gene is possibly TRBD2 (5 bases). The V gene's germline CDR1 is SEHNR and CDR2 FQNEAQ (reference sequence). With 3 bases removed from V and 4 bases from J, the gap between germline ends came to 6 bases. CDR3 size: 13 residues. CDR3 region: CASSFRGTGELFF. The CDR3 DNA reads as TGTGCCAGCAGCTTTCGGGGCACCGGGGAGCTGTTTTTT.

V is TRBV6-6 and J is TRBJ2-5; TRBD2 aligns across 7 bases. Looked up from germline, CDR1 is MNHNY and CDR2 is SVGAGI (reference sequence). The junction had 2 bases not matched to a gene; V was cut back by 2 bases and J by 2 bases. This CDR3 region has 14 residues. CDR3: CASSYGGGQETQYF. The CDR3 nucleotides read TGTGCCAGCAGTTACGGGGGAGGGCAAGAGACCCAGTACTTC.

This chain uses TRBV7-8 with TRBJ2-1; 9 positions match TRBD2. The germline V gene has CDR1 SGHVS and CDR2 FQNEAQ. The CDR3 is 15 residues long. Trimming cost V 5 bases and J 9 bases; bases outside gene matches: 11. CDR3 in amino acids: CASSETSGRMGEQFF. DNA for the CDR3: TGTGCCAGCAGCGAAACGAGCGGGAGGATGGGTGAGCAGTTCTTC. The complete variable domain, with remaining parts taken from reference TRBV7-8 and TRBJ2-1, reads GAGVSQSPRYKVAKRGQDVALRCDPISGHVSLFWYQQALGQGPEFLTYFQNEAQLDKSGLPSDRFFAERPEGSVSTLKIQRTQQEDSAVYLCASSETSGRMGEQFFGPGTRLTVL.